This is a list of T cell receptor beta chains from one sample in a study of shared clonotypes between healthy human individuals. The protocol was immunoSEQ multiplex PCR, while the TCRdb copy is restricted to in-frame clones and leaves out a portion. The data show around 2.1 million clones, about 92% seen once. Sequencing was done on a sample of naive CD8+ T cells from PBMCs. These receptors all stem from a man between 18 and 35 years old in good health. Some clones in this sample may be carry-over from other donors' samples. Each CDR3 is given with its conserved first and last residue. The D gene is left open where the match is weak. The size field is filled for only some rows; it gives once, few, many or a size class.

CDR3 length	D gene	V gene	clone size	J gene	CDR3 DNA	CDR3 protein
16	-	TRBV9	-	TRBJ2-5	TGTGCCAGCAGCGGGGGGACTGGCGGGAACCAAGAGACCCAGTACTTC	CASSGGTGGNQETQYF
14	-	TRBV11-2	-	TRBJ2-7	TGTGCCACCCACGCTGGGGGTGGAGCCTACGAGCAGTACTTC	CATHAGGGAYEQYF
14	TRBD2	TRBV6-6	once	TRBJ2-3	TGTGCCAGCGCCCCGGGACTAGTCCCAGATACGCAGTATTTT	CASAPGLVPDTQYF
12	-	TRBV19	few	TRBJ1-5	TGTGCCAGTAGTATAGGTGGCCAGCCCCAGCATTTT	CASSIGGQPQHF
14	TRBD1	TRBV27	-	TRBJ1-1	TGTGCCAGCTGGACAGGGAATATGAACACTGAAGCTTTCTTT	CASWTGNMNTEAFF
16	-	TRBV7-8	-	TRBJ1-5	TGTGCCAGCAGCCCCGGATTGGCAGGGGCAGGTCAGCCCCAGCATTTT	CASSPGLAGAGQPQHF
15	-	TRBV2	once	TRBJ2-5	TGTGCCAGCAGACCCCCGACCGGGACCCAAGAGACCCAGTACTTC	CASRPPTGTQETQYF
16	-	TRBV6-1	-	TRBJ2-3	TGTGCCAGCAGCGAAGGGAGCAGGCCCAGCACAGATACGCAGTATTTT	CASSEGSRPSTDTQYF
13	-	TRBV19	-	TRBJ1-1	TGTGCCAGTAGCAACCTGGCGGGCACTGAAGCTTTCTTT	CASSNLAGTEAFF
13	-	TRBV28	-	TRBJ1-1	TGTGCCAGCACCTTTCACGCCGACGCTGAAGCTTTCTTT	CASTFHADAEAFF
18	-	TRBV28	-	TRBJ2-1	TGTGCCAGCAGCTTCCGGGTAACGAGCAGTTACTCCTACAATGAGCAGTTCTTC	CASSFRVTSSYSYNEQFF
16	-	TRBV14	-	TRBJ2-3	TGTGCCAGCAGTTCTAGACAGCACCTAAGCACAGATACGCAGTATTTT	CASSSRQHLSTDTQYF
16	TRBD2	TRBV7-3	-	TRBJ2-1	TGTGCCAGCAGCGAGATTATAGCGGGAGGGGACAATGAGCAGTTCTTC	CASSEIIAGGDNEQFF
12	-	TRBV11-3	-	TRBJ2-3	TGTGCCAGCAGCTCCGAAGGAGATACGCAGTATTTT	CASSSEGDTQYF